The T cell receptor beta chain under discussion was sequenced for a study of T cells in Graves' hyperthyroidism and ophthalmopathy. Study-level points and caveats: A model of 13 V-J features distinguished ophthalmopathy from stable hyperthyroidism.

Template material for amplifying TCR beta CDR3 regions consisted of RNA transcripts. HTBI primers were used for first-round RT-PCR of the TCR CDR3. TCRdb passed the multiplex PCR reads through MiXCR, listing each CDR3 protein once. The sample yields nearly 750,000 distinct CDR3 sequences, roughly a third seen once. These patients, aged 18 to 65, had recently diagnosed hyperthyroidism lasting under 2 months. CDR3 length: 15 amino acids. The ends lost 4 bases at V and 6 bases at J; junction bases unmatched: 7. Per the germline V gene, CDR1 is SGHRS and CDR2 is YFSETQ. This clonotype was detected ten times or more. Its antigen is unknown.

This chain uses TRBV5-1 with TRBJ1-6; 7 nucleotides align to TRBD1. Input material: blood. The source of this sequence is a woman between 40 and 55 years old with Graves' hyperthyroidism. CDR3 region: CASSGTGTANSPLHF. As DNA, the CDR3 is TGCGCCAGCAGCGGGACCGGGACAGCTAATTCACCCCTCCACTTT.